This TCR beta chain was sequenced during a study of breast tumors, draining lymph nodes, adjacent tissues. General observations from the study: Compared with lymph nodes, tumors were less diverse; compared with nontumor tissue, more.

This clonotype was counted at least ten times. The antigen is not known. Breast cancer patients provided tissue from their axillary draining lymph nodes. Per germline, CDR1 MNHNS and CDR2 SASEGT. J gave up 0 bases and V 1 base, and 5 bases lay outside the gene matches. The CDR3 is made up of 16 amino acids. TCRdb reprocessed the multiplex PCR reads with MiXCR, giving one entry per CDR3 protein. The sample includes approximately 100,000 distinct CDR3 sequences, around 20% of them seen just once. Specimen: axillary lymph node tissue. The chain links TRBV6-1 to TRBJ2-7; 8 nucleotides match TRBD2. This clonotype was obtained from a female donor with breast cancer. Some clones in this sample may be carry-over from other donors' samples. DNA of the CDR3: TGTGCCAGCAGTGAAGGGGCGGGAGGAAGCTCCTACGAGCAGTACTTC. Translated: CASSEGAGGSSYEQYF.